This T cell receptor (beta chain) was recorded in a study of cytomegalovirus exposure and HLA in healthy donors. Turning to the study itself: An early data release held tens of millions of unique TCRs from HLA-typed donors.

General study results and limits: Most TCR sequences were uncommon, yet certain public TCRs appeared in many donors.

In the PCR, 60 Vbeta and 13 Jbeta primers were used. The table came from immunoSEQ multiplex PCR; TCRdb's copy has only in-frame clones and leaves some out. Of roughly 230,000 clones listed, roughly 91% are singletons. Worth noting for this clone: What it binds is unknown.

V dropped 3 bases and J dropped 0 bases, with 6 bases sitting between them. Germline lookup yields CDR1 SGHDN and CDR2 FVKESK. The CDR3 has 14 amino acids. This receptor was obtained from a girl aged 2-10 years in good health and CMV-seronegative. The specimen sequenced was PBMCs. The V and J genes are TRBV14 and TRBJ2-1, with a possible D match to TRBD2 (5 bases). CDR3 in amino acids: CASSHAGSYNEQFF. In DNA, the CDR3 is TGTGCCAGCAGCCACGCGGGCTCCTACAATGAGCAGTTCTTC.